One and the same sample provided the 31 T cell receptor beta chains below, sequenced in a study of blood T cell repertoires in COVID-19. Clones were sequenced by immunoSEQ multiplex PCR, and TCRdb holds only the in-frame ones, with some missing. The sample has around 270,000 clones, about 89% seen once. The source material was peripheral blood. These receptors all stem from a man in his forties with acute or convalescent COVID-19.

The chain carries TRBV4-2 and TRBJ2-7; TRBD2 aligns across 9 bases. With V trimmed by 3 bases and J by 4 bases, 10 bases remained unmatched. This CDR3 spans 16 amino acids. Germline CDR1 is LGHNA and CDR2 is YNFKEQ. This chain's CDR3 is CASSHQSSGTLYEQYF. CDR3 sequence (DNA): TGTGCCAGCAGCCACCAATCTAGCGGGACCTTATACGAGCAGTACTTC.

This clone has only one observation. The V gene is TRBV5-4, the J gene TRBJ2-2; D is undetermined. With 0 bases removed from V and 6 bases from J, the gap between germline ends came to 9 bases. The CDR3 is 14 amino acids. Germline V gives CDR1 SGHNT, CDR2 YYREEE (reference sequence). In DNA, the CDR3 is TGTGCCAGCAGCTTGGCCGGGTCCGCCGGGGAGCTGTTTTTT. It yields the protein CASSLAGSAGELFF.

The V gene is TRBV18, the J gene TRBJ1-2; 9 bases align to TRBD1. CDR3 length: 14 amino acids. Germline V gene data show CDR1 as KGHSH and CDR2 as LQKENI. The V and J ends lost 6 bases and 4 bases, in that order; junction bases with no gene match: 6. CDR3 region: CASSPGQGFYGYTF. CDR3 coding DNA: TGTGCCAGCTCCCCCGGACAGGGGTTCTATGGCTACACCTTC.

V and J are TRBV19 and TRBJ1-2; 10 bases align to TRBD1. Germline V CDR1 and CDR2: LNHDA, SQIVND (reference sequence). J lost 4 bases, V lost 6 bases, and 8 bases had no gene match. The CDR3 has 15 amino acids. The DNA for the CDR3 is TGTGCCAGTAGCCCCCGACAGGGGGCTATCTATGGCTACACCTTC. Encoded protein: CASSPRQGAIYGYTF.

This CDR3 is CASSLTGQVTYEQYF. The CDR3 region has the DNA TGCGCCAGCAGCTTAACTGGACAGGTGACCTACGAGCAGTACTTC. The chain recombines TRBV5-1 with TRBJ2-7; 7 bases are a match to TRBD1. The CDR3 spans 15 residues. Germline CDR1 is SGHRS and CDR2 is YFSETQ. V gave up 2 bases and J gave up 2 bases; unmatched junction bases: 7. The variable domain in full, completed from reference TRBV5-1 and TRBJ2-7, reads KAGVTQTPRYLIKTRGQQVTLSCSPISGHRSVSWYQQTPGQGLQFLFEYFSETQRNKGNFPGRFSGRQFSNSRSEMNVSTLELGDSALYLCASSLTGQVTYEQYFGPGTRLTVT.

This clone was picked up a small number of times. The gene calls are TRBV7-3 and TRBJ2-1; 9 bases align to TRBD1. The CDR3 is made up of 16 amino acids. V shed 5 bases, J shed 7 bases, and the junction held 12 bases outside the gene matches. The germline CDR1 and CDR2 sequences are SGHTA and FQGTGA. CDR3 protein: CASSPPGTGSFNEQFF. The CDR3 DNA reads TGTGCCAGCAGCCCCCCCGGGACAGGGAGCTTTAATGAGCAGTTCTTC.

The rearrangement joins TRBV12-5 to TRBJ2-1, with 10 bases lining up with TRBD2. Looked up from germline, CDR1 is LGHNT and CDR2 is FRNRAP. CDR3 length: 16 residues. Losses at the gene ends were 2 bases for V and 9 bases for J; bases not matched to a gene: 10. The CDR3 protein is CASGLPPQRGGSEQFF. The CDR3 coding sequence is TGTGCTAGTGGTTTGCCCCCCCAGCGGGGGGGCAGTGAGCAGTTCTTC.

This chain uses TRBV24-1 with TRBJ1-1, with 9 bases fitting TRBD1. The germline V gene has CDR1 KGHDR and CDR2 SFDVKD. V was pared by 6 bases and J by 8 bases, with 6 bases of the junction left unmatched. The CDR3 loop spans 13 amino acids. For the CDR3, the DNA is TGTGCCACCAGTACACCGGGACAGGGAGAAGCTTTCTTT. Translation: CATSTPGQGEAFF.

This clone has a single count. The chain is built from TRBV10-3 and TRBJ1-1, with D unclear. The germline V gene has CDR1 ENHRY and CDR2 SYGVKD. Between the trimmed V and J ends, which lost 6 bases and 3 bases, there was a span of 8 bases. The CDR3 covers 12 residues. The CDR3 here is CAIRIGDTEAFF. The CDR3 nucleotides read TGTGCCATCAGGATCGGGGACACTGAAGCTTTCTTT.

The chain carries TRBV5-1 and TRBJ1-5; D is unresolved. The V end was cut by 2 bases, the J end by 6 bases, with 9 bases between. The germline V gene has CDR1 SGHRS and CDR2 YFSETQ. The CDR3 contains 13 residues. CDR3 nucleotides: TGCGCCAGCAGCTTATTCGGGTTTCAGCCCCAGCATTTT. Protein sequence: CASSLFGFQPQHF.

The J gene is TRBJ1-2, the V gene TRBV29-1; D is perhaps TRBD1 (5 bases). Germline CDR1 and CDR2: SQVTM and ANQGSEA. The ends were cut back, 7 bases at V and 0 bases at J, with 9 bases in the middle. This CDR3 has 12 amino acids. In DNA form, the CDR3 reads TGCAGCGGCTCGACAGCTAACTATGGCTACACCTTC. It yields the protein CSGSTANYGYTF.

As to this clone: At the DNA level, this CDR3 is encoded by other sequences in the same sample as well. DNA of the CDR3: TGTGCCAGCAGCGTAGCTGGGGCAGCCTACAATGAGCAGTTCTTC. It yields the protein CASSVAGAAYNEQFF. The rearrangement links TRBV9 to TRBJ2-1; TRBD1 might be the D (5 bases). From germline, CDR1 is SGDLS and CDR2 YYNGEE. The CDR3 runs to 15 residues. V gave up 0 bases and J gave up 2 bases, with 9 bases separating them.

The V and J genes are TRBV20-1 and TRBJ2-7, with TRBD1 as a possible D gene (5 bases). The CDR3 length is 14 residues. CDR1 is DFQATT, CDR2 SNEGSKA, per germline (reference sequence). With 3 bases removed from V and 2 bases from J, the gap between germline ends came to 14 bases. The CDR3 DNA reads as TGCAGTGCTAGTAATCTGGACACGACCTACGAGCAGTACTTC. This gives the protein CSASNLDTTYEQYF.

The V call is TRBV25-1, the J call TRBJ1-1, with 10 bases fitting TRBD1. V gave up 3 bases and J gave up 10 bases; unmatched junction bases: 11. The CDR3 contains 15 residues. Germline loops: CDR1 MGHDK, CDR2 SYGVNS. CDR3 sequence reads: CASSDGQGEFSAAFF. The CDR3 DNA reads TGTGCCAGCAGTGACGGACAGGGGGAATTTTCGGCAGCTTTCTTT.

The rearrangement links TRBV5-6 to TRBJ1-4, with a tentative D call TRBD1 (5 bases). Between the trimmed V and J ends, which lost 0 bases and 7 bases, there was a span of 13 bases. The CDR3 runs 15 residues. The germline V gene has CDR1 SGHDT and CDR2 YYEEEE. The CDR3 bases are TGTGCCAGCAGCTTGGCCCTCGGGGGTGGTGAAAAACTGTTTTTT. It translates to CASSLALGGGEKLFF.

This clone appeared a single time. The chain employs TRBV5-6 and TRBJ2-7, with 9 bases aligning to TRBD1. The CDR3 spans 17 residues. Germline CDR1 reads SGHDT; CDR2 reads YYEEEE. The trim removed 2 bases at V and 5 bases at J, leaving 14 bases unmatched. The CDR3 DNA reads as TGTGCCAGCAGCTTTGGTCTAGGGACAGGGTCCCCCAACGAGCAGTACTTC. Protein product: CASSFGLGTGSPNEQYF. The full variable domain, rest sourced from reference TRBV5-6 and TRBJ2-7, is DAGVTQSPTHLIKTRGQQVTLRCSPKSGHDTVSWYQQALGQGPQFIFQYYEEEERQRGNFPDRFSGHQFPNYSSELNVNALLLGDSALYLCASSFGLGTGSPNEQYFGPGTRLTVT.

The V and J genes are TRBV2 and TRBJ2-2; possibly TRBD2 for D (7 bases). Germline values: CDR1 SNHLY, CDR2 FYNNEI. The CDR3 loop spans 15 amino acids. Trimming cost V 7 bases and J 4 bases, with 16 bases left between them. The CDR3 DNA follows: TGTGCCAGCACCCAAACTAGGGGGGGCACCGGGGAGCTGTTTTTT. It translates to CASTQTRGGTGELFF.

CDR3 bases: TGTGCCACCAGTGATTTTCCAGGGGGCGAGCAGTACTTC. It codes for CATSDFPGGEQYF. The chain is built from TRBV24-1 and TRBJ2-7; 7 bases map to TRBD1. The CDR3 is 13 residues long. V dropped 1 base and J dropped 6; count of bases not matched to a gene: 2. Germline V lookup: CDR1 KGHDR, CDR2 SFDVKD.

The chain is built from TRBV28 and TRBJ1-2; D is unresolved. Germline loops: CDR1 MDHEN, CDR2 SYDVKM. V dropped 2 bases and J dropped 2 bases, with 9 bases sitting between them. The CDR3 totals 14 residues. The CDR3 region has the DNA TGTGCCAGCAGTTTAAGTTCCGGGAACTATGGCTACACCTTC. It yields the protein CASSLSSGNYGYTF.

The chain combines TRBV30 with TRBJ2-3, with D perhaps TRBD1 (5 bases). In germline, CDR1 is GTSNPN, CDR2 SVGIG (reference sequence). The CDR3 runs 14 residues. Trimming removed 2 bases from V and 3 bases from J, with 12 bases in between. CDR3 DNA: TGTGCCTGGAGTCAAGGACATCGAACAGATACGCAGTATTTT. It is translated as CAWSQGHRTDTQYF. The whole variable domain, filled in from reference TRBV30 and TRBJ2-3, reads SQTIHQWPATLVQPVGSPLSLECTVEGTSNPNLYWYRQAAGRGLQLLFYSVGIGQISSEVPQNLSASRPQDRQFILSSKKLLLSDSGFYLCAWSQGHRTDTQYFGPGTRLTVL.

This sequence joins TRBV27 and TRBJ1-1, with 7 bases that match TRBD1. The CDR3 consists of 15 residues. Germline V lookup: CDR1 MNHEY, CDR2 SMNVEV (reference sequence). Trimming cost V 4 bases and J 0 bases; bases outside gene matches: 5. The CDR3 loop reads CASSSNTGVNTEAFF. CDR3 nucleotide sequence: TGTGCCAGCAGTTCAAATACAGGGGTGAACACTGAAGCTTTCTTT.

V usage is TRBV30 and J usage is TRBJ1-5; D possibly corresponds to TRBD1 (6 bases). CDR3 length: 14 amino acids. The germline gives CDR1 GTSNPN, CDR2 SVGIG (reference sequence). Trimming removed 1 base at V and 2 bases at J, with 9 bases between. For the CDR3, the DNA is TGTGCCTGGAGTGGGGAGGGGGGCAATCAGCCCCAGCATTTT. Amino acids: CAWSGEGGNQPQHF.

DNA for the CDR3: TGTGCCAGCAGGGAACAGGGGGGACCCTATGGCTACACCTTC. This codes for CASREQGGPYGYTF. This chain uses TRBV27 with TRBJ1-2; 8 bases fit TRBD1. CDR1 MNHEY and CDR2 SMNVEV come from the germline V gene (reference sequence). Trimming at V came to 6 bases and at J to 4 bases, leaving 7 bases not matched to a gene. CDR3 length: 14 residues.

CDR3 DNA: TGTGCCAGCGGAGTTGCAACTAATGAAAAACTGTTTTTT. Protein sequence: CASGVATNEKLFF. J is TRBJ1-4 and V is TRBV28; no firm D call. V was shortened by 8 bases and J by 0 bases, with 7 bases between the two germline ends. CDR1 and CDR2 (germline): MDHEN, SYDVKM. This CDR3 region has 13 residues.

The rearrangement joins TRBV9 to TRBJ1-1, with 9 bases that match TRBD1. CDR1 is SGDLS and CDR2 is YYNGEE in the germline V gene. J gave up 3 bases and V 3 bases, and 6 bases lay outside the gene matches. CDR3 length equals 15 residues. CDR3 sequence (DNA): TGTGCCAGCAGCGCAACAGGGGGCTTTTACACTGAAGCTTTCTTT. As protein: CASSATGGFYTEAFF.

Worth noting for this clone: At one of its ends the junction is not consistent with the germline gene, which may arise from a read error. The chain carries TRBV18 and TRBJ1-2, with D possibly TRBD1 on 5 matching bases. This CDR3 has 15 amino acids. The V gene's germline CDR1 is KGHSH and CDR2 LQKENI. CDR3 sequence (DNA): TGTGCCAGTTCACCGTTCGGGGGATCCAACTATGGCTACACCTTC. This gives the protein CASSPFGGSNYGYTF.

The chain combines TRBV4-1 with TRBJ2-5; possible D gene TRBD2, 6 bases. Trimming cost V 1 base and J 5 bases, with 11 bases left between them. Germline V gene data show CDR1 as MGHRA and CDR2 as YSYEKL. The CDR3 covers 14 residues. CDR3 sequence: CASSQGGDSETQYF. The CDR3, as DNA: TGCGCCAGCAGCCAAGGGGGGGACTCCGAGACCCAGTACTTC.

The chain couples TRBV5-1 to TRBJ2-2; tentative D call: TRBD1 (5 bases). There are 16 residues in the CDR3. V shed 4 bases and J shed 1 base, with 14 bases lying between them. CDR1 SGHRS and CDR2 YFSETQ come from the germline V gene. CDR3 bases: TGCGCCAGCAGCCCGGCGCCAACAGGGAACACCGGGGAGCTGTTTTTT. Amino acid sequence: CASSPAPTGNTGELFF.

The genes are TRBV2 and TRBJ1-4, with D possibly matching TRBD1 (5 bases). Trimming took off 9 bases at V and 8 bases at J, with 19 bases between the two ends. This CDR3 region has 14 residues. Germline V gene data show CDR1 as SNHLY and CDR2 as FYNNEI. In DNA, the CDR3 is TGTGCCAGTGAGTTTAAGGGGATTAGAGAAAAACTGTTTTTT. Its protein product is CASEFKGIREKLFF.

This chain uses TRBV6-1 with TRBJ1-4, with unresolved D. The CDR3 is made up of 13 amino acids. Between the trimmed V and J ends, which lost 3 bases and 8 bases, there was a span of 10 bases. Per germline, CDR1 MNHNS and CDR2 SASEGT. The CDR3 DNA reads TGTGCCAGCAGTGAGGGCAGAAAAGAAAAACTGTTTTTT. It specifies CASSEGRKEKLFF.

CDR3 nucleotide sequence: TGTGCCAGCAGCCAAGATGGGAGGAACACTGAAGCTTTCTTT. This codes for CASSQDGRNTEAFF. The chain recombines TRBV3-1 (or the pseudogene TRBV3-2) with TRBJ1-1; no reliable D call. The V gene lost 0 bases and the J gene lost 1 base, with 6 bases spanning the gap. This CDR3 region has 14 residues. In germline, CDR1 is LGHDT, CDR2 YNNKEL (reference sequence).